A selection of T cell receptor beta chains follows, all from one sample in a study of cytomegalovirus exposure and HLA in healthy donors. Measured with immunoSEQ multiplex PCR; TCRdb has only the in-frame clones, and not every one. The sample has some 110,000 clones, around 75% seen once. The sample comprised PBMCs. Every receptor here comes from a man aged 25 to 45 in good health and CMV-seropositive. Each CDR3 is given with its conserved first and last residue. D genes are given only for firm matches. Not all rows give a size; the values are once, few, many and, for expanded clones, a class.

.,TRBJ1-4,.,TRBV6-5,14,CASSYGGAREKLFF,TGTGCCAGCAGTTACGGAGGGGCGCGAGAAAAACTGTTTTTT
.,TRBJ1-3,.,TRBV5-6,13,CASSFESGNTIYF,TGTGCCAGCAGCTTTGAGTCTGGAAACACCATATATTTT
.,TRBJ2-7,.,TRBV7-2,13,CASSLEAGYEQYF,TGTGCCAGCAGCTTAGAGGCAGGCTACGAGCAGTACTTC
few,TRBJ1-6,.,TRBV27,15,CASSTWDTNTSPLHF,TGTGCCAGCAGTACCTGGGACACCAACACTTCACCCCTCCACTTT
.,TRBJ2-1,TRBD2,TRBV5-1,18,CASSLPSRGTSGGRKQFF,TGCGCCAGCAGCTTGCCCTCCCGAGGGACTAGCGGGGGGCGGAAGCAGTTCTTC
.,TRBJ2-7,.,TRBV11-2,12,CASSASGNEQYF,TGTGCCAGCAGCGCGTCGGGAAACGAGCAGTACTTC
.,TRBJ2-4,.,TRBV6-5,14,CASSSPQGRDIQYF,TGTGCCAGCAGTTCCCCCCAGGGGCGGGACATTCAGTACTTC
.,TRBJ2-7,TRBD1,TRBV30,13,CAWSVRQGREQYF,TGTGCCTGGAGTGTACGACAGGGAAGGGAGCAGTACTTC
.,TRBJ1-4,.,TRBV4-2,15,CASSQTGNRGEKLFF,TGTGCCAGCAGCCAAACCGGGAACCGGGGTGAAAAACTGTTTTTT
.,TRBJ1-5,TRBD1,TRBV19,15,CASRSVGQGNQPQHF,TGTGCCAGTAGATCGGTGGGACAGGGTAATCAGCCCCAGCATTTT
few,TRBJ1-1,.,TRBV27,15,CASSPRQVMNTEAFF,TGTGCCAGCAGTCCCAGACAGGTAATGAACACTGAAGCTTTCTTT
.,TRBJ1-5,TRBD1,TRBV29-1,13,CSVQTGSWQPQHF,TGCAGCGTTCAGACAGGGTCATGGCAGCCCCAGCATTTT
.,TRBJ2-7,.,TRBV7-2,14,CASSVTGRFGEQYF,TGTGCCAGCAGCGTGACAGGGAGGTTTGGCGAGCAGTACTTC
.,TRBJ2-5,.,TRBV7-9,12,CASGHREETQYF,TGTGCCAGCGGTCACAGGGAAGAGACCCAGTACTTC
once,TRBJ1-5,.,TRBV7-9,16,CASSLGGGGVNQPQHF,TGTGCCAGCAGCTTAGGGGGGGGAGGGGTCAATCAGCCCCAGCATTTT
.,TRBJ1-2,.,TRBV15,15,CATSSQGTDSYGYTF,TGTGCCACCAGCAGTCAGGGGACCGACTCCTATGGCTACACCTTC
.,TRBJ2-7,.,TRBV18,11,CASSPKYEQYF,TGTGCCAGCTCACCTAAATACGAGCAGTACTTC
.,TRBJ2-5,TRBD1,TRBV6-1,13,CASGRTGGETQYF,TGTGCCAGCGGGAGGACAGGGGGAGAGACCCAGTACTTC
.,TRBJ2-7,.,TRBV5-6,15,CASSLTAASWVEQYF,TGTGCCAGCAGCCTCACTGCGGCTAGTTGGGTCGAGCAGTACTTC
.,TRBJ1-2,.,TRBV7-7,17,CASSPALLRDYNYGYTF,TGTGCTAGCAGTCCCGCCTTGCTCCGGGATTACAACTATGGCTACACCTTC
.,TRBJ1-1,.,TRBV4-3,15,CASSQEGPAGTEAFF,TGCGCCAGCAGCCAAGAGGGGCCAGCGGGCACTGAAGCTTTCTTT
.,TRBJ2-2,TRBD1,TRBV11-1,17,CASSPPTGGVNTGELFF,TGTGCCAGCAGCCCACCCACAGGGGGCGTGAACACCGGGGAGCTGTTTTTT